The 26 T cell receptor beta chains given below trace back to one sample, sequenced in a study of long-term antiretroviral therapy in people with HIV. Investigators performed immunoSEQ version v3.0 at survey level. The protocol was immunoSEQ multiplex PCR, while the TCRdb copy is restricted to in-frame clones and leaves out a portion. This table holds about 25,000 clones, around 82% found once. The starting material was unsorted PBMCs, obtained 0.5 years after starting antiretroviral therapy. The receptors originated from a woman aged 40 to 50 with HIV.

This clone was detected a few times. V is TRBV18 and J is TRBJ2-7; no clear D gene. The V gene's germline CDR1 is KGHSH and CDR2 LQKENI. CDR3 length: 12 residues. V lost 3 bases to trimming and J lost 6 bases, with 9 bases between them. DNA for the CDR3: TGTGCCAGCTCACCGGATCCCCGCGAGCAGTACTTC. It specifies CASSPDPREQYF.

The rearrangement uses TRBV2 and TRBJ2-6, with D possibly TRBD1 on 5 matching bases. The germline CDR1 and CDR2 sequences are SNHLY and FYNNEI. This CDR3 region has 12 residues. Trimming left V 6 bases short and J 13 bases short, with 13 bases between. The CDR3: CASRITGEVLTF. CDR3 in DNA: TGTGCCAGCAGGATAACAGGCGAAGTCCTGACTTTC.

This clone is a singleton in its sample. The chain links TRBV15 to TRBJ1-3, with a possible D match to TRBD1 (6 bases). Germline-derived CDR1 and CDR2 are LNHNV and YYDKDF (reference sequence). Trimming left V 3 bases short and J 2 bases short, with 11 bases between. The CDR3 is made up of 15 amino acids. CDR3 loop: CATSRTTGPGNTIYF. The CDR3 region has the DNA TGTGCCACCAGCAGGACAACAGGGCCTGGAAACACCATATATTTT. Drawing the rest from reference TRBV15 and TRBJ1-3, the complete variable domain is DAMVIQNPRYQVTQFGKPVTLSCSQTLNHNVMYWYQQKSSQAPKLLFHYYDKDFNNEADTPDNFQSRRPNTSFCFLDIRSPGLGDTAMYLCATSRTTGPGNTIYFGEGSWLTVV.

The genes are TRBV7-2 and TRBJ1-5; D is ambiguous. Germline assignment: CDR1 SGHTA and CDR2 FQGNSA. The V gene lost 3 bases and the J gene lost 3 bases, with 9 bases spanning the gap. The CDR3 length is 14 residues. CDR3 region: CASSLNGPNQPQHF. CDR3 DNA sequence: TGTGCCAGCAGCTTGAACGGGCCCAATCAGCCCCAGCATTTT.

The rearrangement uses TRBV29-1 and TRBJ2-5, with 7 bases identical to TRBD2. The CDR3 spans 13 residues. Trimming removed 7 bases from V and 4 bases from J; junction bases left unmatched: 9. CDR1 SQVTM and CDR2 ANQGSEA come from the germline V gene. CDR3 nucleotides: TGCAGCGCCGAGAGGACTAGTGGAGAGACCCAGTACTTC. Protein sequence: CSAERTSGETQYF.

This clone was found once. The gene calls are TRBV29-1 and TRBJ1-2, with a weak D call TRBD1 (6 bases). The CDR3 is 13 residues long. Germline V gene data show CDR1 as SQVTM and CDR2 as ANQGSEA. V was shortened by 4 bases and J by 1 base, with 10 bases between the two germline ends. CDR3 sequence: CSVGVGGNYGYTF. CDR3 bases: TGCAGCGTTGGGGTAGGGGGTAACTATGGCTACACCTTC.

There are a few counts of this clone. The chain recombines TRBV15 with TRBJ1-1; D unclear. V was shortened by 0 bases and J by 1 base, with 3 bases between the two germline ends. From germline, CDR1 is LNHNV and CDR2 YYDKDF (reference sequence). The CDR3 is 13 residues long. Written as DNA, the CDR3 is TGTGCCACCAGCAGAGAATGGAACACTGAAGCTTTCTTT. Translating gives CATSREWNTEAFF.

The genes are TRBV5-1 and TRBJ2-1; 9 positions agree with TRBD1. This CDR3 has 15 amino acids. The V gene's germline CDR1 is SGHRS and CDR2 YFSETQ. V lost 5 bases and J lost 4; bases outside the gene matches: 7. This CDR3 is CASRPEGQGYNEQFF. CDR3 nucleotides: TGCGCCAGCAGGCCGGAGGGACAGGGATACAATGAGCAGTTCTTC.

The chain has TRBV28 and TRBJ2-6; D gene ambiguous. Deletions cut 8 bases from V and 4 bases from J, with 9 bases between. The CDR3 loop spans 13 amino acids. Germline CDR1 is MDHEN and CDR2 is SYDVKM. The CDR3 sequence: CASAPPGANVLTF. CDR3 bases: TGTGCCAGCGCCCCACCCGGGGCCAACGTCCTGACTTTC.

By share of the sample, this clone is large (0.1 to 1%). The V gene is TRBV5-1, the J gene TRBJ2-7, with D hard to call. V was shortened by 0 bases and J by 0 bases, with 13 bases between the two germline ends. The CDR3 runs to 16 residues. Germline V CDR1 and CDR2: SGHRS, YFSETQ. Here the CDR3 DNA reads TGCGCCAGCAGCTTGGGGGCGGCGGCCAGCTCCTACGAGCAGTACTTC. It translates to CASSLGAAASSYEQYF.

The count of this clone is one. The chain couples TRBV7-9 to TRBJ2-3, with TRBD2 as a possible D gene (6 bases). The V end was cut by 4 bases, the J end by 0 bases, with 17 bases between. This CDR3 has 17 residues. Per the germline V gene, CDR1 is SEHNR and CDR2 is FQNEAQ (reference sequence). The CDR3 is CASSSYRGSSSTDTQYF. The CDR3 DNA follows: TGTGCCAGCAGCTCGTATCGGGGGTCTTCTAGCACAGATACGCAGTATTTT.

The V call is TRBV4-1, the J call TRBJ1-3, with TRBD1 as a possible D gene (5 bases). V was trimmed by 1 base and J by 4 bases, leaving 8 bases between them. In germline, CDR1 is MGHRA, CDR2 YSYEKL. The CDR3 is 14 amino acids. This chain's CDR3 is CASSQARQGNTIYF. As DNA, the CDR3 is TGCGCCAGCAGCCAAGCCCGACAGGGAAACACCATATATTTT.

The V and J genes are TRBV7-7 and TRBJ2-5; TRBD2 agrees at 10 bases. Trimming cost V 1 base and J 4 bases; bases outside gene matches: 6. This CDR3 is 16 amino acids long. CDR1 and CDR2 (germline): SSHAT, FNYEAQ (reference sequence). As DNA, the CDR3 is TGTGCCAGCAGCTTAGTTGTTAGCGGGGGGCTAGAGACCCAGTACTTC. It yields the protein CASSLVVSGGLETQYF.

The rearrangement links TRBV6-1 to TRBJ1-2; TRBD1 might be the D (5 bases). Germline V gives CDR1 MNHNS, CDR2 SASEGT. The CDR3 runs 15 residues. Trimming took off 6 bases at V and 0 bases at J, with 14 bases between the two ends. The CDR3 here is CASRAGRTTNYGYTF. The CDR3 DNA is TGTGCCAGCAGGGCAGGACGGACAACTAACTATGGCTACACCTTC.

The chain has TRBV20-1 and TRBJ1-2; D is unclear. The CDR3 runs to 11 residues. Germline loops: CDR1 DFQATT, CDR2 SNEGSKA (reference sequence). V was trimmed by 6 bases and J by 4 bases, leaving 9 bases between them. CDR3 DNA: TGCAGTGCGAGCGCAGTCTATGGCTACACCTTC. It encodes CSASAVYGYTF.

This sequence joins TRBV7-2 and TRBJ1-1; 12 nucleotides align to TRBD1. Trimming took 0 bases from V and 4 from J; bases not matched to a gene: 6. CDR3 length equals 17 residues. The germline gives CDR1 SGHTA, CDR2 FQGNSA. The DNA for the CDR3 is TGTGCCAGCAGCTTAGCCGGGACAGGGGGCTCGGGCACTGAAGCTTTCTTT. Translating it yields CASSLAGTGGSGTEAFF.

This chain links TRBV18 with TRBJ2-7, with 9 bases fitting TRBD1. The length of the CDR3 is 19 residues. Trimming at V came to 3 bases and at J to 2 bases, leaving 17 bases not matched to a gene. Germline loops: CDR1 KGHSH, CDR2 LQKENI. CDR3 nucleotide sequence: TGTGCCAGCTCACCGCACCCGCTTACCGGGACAGGGTATACCTACGAGCAGTACTTC. Translating it yields CASSPHPLTGTGYTYEQYF.

In its sample, this clone was seen a few times. V usage is TRBV7-2 and J usage is TRBJ1-2; TRBD1 matches at 8 bases. The length of the CDR3 is 13 residues. Germline CDR1 SGHTA, CDR2 FQGNSA. Trimming took 5 bases from V and 6 from J; bases not matched to a gene: 5. The CDR3 reads CASSTRTGNGYTF. In DNA, the CDR3 is TGTGCCAGCAGCACTAGGACAGGGAATGGCTACACCTTC.

This rearrangement joins TRBV28 to TRBJ1-6; D remains unclear. V lost 5 bases, J lost 9 bases, and 14 bases lay in between. The CDR3 has 14 amino acids. CDR1 and CDR2 (germline): MDHEN, SYDVKM. This CDR3 reads CASSQGTRSSPLHF. The CDR3 DNA is TGTGCCAGCAGTCAAGGAACGCGGAGTTCACCCCTCCACTTT.

The chain recombines TRBV18 with TRBJ1-5; D ambiguous. The CDR3 contains 13 residues. V dropped 5 bases and J dropped 3 bases, with 8 bases sitting between them. The germline CDR1 and CDR2 sequences are KGHSH and LQKENI. The CDR3: CASSSGPNQPQHF. CDR3 nucleotides: TGTGCCAGCTCATCCGGACCCAATCAGCCCCAGCATTTT.

The CDR3 nucleotides read TGTGCCAGCAGTCCCGGGACAGGGGGCAACTATGAGCAGTTCTTC. Translated: CASSPGTGGNYEQFF. The V call is TRBV27, the J call TRBJ2-1; 12 nucleotides match TRBD1. The CDR3 has 15 residues. Trimming cost V 5 bases and J 8 bases; bases outside gene matches: 7. The germline CDR1 and CDR2 sequences are MNHEY and SMNVEV (reference sequence).

The V and J genes are TRBV30 and TRBJ1-1, with D uncertain. CDR3 length equals 13 residues. Germline loops: CDR1 GTSNPN, CDR2 SVGIG (reference sequence). The ends were cut back, 2 bases at V and 1 base at J, with 8 bases in the middle. For the CDR3, the DNA is TGTGCCTGGAGTTTGACGGCGAACACTGAAGCTTTCTTT. Its protein product is CAWSLTANTEAFF.

The CDR3 bases are TGCAGTGGGTCCCAGAACGAGCAGTACTTC. It encodes CSGSQNEQYF. The chain joins TRBV20-1 to TRBJ2-7, with D uncertain. V lost 7 bases to trimming and J lost 5 bases, with 9 bases between them. The CDR3 consists of 10 residues. The germline gives CDR1 DFQATT, CDR2 SNEGSKA (reference sequence).

This rearrangement joins TRBV28 to TRBJ1-1; the D gene is possibly TRBD1 (5 bases). The CDR3 spans 14 residues. Germline loops: CDR1 MDHEN, CDR2 SYDVKM. The V end lost 7 bases, the J end lost 6 bases, and 18 bases lay between the germline ends. The CDR3, as DNA: TGTGCCAGCAACACCGGGACTTTTATTTCTGAAGCTTTCTTT. As protein: CASNTGTFISEAFF.

The chain recombines TRBV19 with TRBJ2-7; tentative D call: TRBD2 (5 bases). Germline assignment: CDR1 LNHDA and CDR2 SQIVND (reference sequence). This CDR3 has 14 amino acids. V was cut by 3 bases and J by 5 bases, with 14 bases left in between. The CDR3: CASSIQPSSHEQYF. In nucleotides, the CDR3 is TGTGCCAGTAGTATTCAACCTAGCAGCCACGAGCAGTACTTC.

This clone was detected only a few times. The gene calls are TRBV7-2 and TRBJ1-1; D remains unclear. Germline assignment: CDR1 SGHTA and CDR2 FQGNSA. Deletions cut 1 base from V and 0 bases from J, with 3 bases between. The CDR3 has 13 amino acids. CDR3 residues: CASSLELNTEAFF. In DNA form, the CDR3 reads TGTGCCAGCAGCTTAGAGCTGAACACTGAAGCTTTCTTT.